The text below deals with one T cell receptor beta chain. Its antigen is unidentified. The CDR3 consists of 16 residues. Per germline, CDR1 MNHEY and CDR2 SVGAGI. The data are from a study of cytomegalovirus exposure and HLA in healthy donors. Study results and limitations: The likely origin of a cluster of highly shared sequence variants was a sequencing artifact. CMV serostatus was the only recorded immune exposure for donors.

The PCR employed 60 Vbeta primers together with 13 Jbeta primers. Generated by immunoSEQ multiplex PCR, the TCRdb table keeps only in-frame clones and is missing some. The data contain 140,000 or so clones, approximately 80% of them singletons. The clonotype originates from a man between 40 and 49 years old in good health and CMV-seronegative. The genes are TRBV6-5 and TRBJ2-5; D possibly corresponds to TRBD2 (6 bases). The DNA end lines up better with TRBJ2-7; the J call may be wrong. Sequenced sample: PBMCs. CDR3 coding DNA: TGTGCCAGCAGTTACTCTGGGAGGACGGGTTCCTACGAGCAGTACTTC. This sequence encodes CASSYSGRTGSYEQYF.